The sequence of this T cell receptor (beta chain) was determined in a study of blood T cells in healthy people across ages. Points from the study as a whole: There were more naive CD4+ cells and higher diversity in long-lived donors than in aged donors. Naive T cell percentage showed a strong correlation with the diversity of TCR beta. Significant beta diversity loss was already apparent by age around 36, declining roughly linearly.

A word on this clonotype: No antigen is known for it.

Peripheral blood was drawn, approximately 9.4 milliliters per donor. Per the germline V gene, CDR1 is SGHRS and CDR2 is YFSETQ. J lost 9 bases, V lost 5 bases, and 9 bases had no gene match. CDR3 length: 14 amino acids. The use of a sample-barcoded 5' primer and a J-beta primer mix characterized a second PCR of about 7 to 12 cycles. TCRdb re-derived calls from the 5' RACE reads in MiXCR, one entry per CDR3 protein. The sample includes some 1.7 million distinct CDR3 sequences, 28% of them seen just once. This clonotype was obtained from a woman in her twenties or thirties in good health. Sequenced: blood. The chain links TRBV5-1 to TRBJ2-1; 9 nucleotides match TRBD1. DNA of the CDR3: TGCGCCAGCAGTCGGGACAGGGTATTCGGTGAGCAGTTCTTC. Its translation is CASSRDRVFGEQFF.